These T cell receptor beta chains were read from a single sample in a study of blood T cells in healthy people across ages. TCRdb independently ran MiXCR on the 5' RACE reads; one entry per CDR3 protein. The data hold about 620,000 distinct CDR3 sequences, with roughly half observed a single time. Sequenced input: blood. The receptors were sampled from a woman older than 75 in good health. The conserved cysteine and the conserved F or W are not part of the CDR3 here.

v_call: TRBV5-1; j_call: TRBJ1-3; cdr3_aa: ASSYWGTGNTIY
v_call: TRBV5-1; j_call: TRBJ2-3; cdr3_aa: ASSLLPSPSSTDTQY
v_call: TRBV4-1; j_call: TRBJ2-3; cdr3_aa: ASSQDTNTDTQY
v_call: TRBV14; j_call: TRBJ2-6; cdr3_aa: ASRDADSGANVLT
v_call: TRBV2; j_call: TRBJ2-1; cdr3_aa: ASSPKRDYLDNEQF
v_call: TRBV5-6; j_call: TRBJ2-1; cdr3_aa: ASSLGAFETSGHNEQF
v_call: TRBV25-1; j_call: TRBJ2-1; cdr3_aa: ASTYGGGNEQF
v_call: TRBV11-3; j_call: TRBJ2-5; cdr3_aa: ASSLSSDRGRQTQY
v_call: TRBV7-2; j_call: TRBJ2-3; cdr3_aa: ASSSRTSVDTQY
v_call: TRBV11-2; j_call: TRBJ1-2; cdr3_aa: ASSLGYRAQEGGYT
v_call: TRBV7-7; j_call: TRBJ2-1; cdr3_aa: ASSPSLGAGAPNEQF
v_call: TRBV20-1; j_call: TRBJ1-1; cdr3_aa: SATSGYTEAF
v_call: TRBV7-9; j_call: TRBJ1-2; cdr3_aa: ASTATGQGGYT
v_call: TRBV3-1; j_call: TRBJ2-7; cdr3_aa: ASSHYGPYEQY
v_call: TRBV4-1; j_call: TRBJ1-3; cdr3_aa: ASSQGPFGQSSGNTIY
v_call: TRBV9; j_call: TRBJ2-5; cdr3_aa: ASSVAARSQETQY
v_call: TRBV7-2; j_call: NA; cdr3_aa: ASSRTTSGSVGEQY
v_call: TRBV7-8; j_call: TRBJ2-3; cdr3_aa: ASSVENAAAQY
v_call: TRBV9; j_call: TRBJ1-2; cdr3_aa: ASSVDSTSNYGYT
v_call: TRBV28; j_call: TRBJ2-5; cdr3_aa: ASSLLQRPETQY
v_call: TRBV7-2; j_call: TRBJ2-7; cdr3_aa: ASSLQGAHEQY
v_call: TRBV20-1; j_call: TRBJ1-5; cdr3_aa: SAREDGGQPRH
v_call: TRBV15; j_call: TRBJ2-7; cdr3_aa: ATSRAVSSGSYEQY
v_call: TRBV15; j_call: TRBJ1-5; cdr3_aa: ATSNRDRENQPQH
v_call: TRBV4-2; j_call: TRBJ1-1; cdr3_aa: ASSQDRGEAF
v_call: TRBV29-1; j_call: TRBJ2-2; cdr3_aa: SVLDRNTGELF
v_call: TRBV20-1; j_call: TRBJ2-7; cdr3_aa: SASPITGTTYEQY